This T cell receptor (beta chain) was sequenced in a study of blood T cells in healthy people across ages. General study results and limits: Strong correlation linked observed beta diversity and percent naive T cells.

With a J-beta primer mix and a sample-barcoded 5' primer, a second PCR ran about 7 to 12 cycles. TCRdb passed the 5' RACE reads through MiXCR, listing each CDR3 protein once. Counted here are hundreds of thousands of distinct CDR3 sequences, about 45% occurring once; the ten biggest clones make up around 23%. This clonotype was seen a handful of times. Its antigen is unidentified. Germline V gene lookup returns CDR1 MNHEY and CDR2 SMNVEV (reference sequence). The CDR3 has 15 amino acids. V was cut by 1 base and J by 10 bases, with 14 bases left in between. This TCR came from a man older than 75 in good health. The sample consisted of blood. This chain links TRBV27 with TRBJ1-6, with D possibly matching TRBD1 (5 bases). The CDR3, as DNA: TGTGCCAGCAGTTTATTGCAGGGAGGGGAATCACCCCTCCACTTT. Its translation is CASSLLQGGESPLHF.